This T cell receptor (beta chain) was sequenced for a study of PD-L1 blockade in urothelial cancer. Overall study context: The patients had undergone anywhere from 0 to 3 prior chemotherapy regimens.

The CDR3 loop spans 15 amino acids. Between the trimmed V and J ends, which lost 1 base and 3 bases, there was a span of 13 bases. Germline assignment: CDR1 SNHLY and CDR2 FYNNEI. This clone appeared a single time. Generated by immunoSEQ multiplex PCR, the TCRdb table keeps only in-frame clones and is missing some. This sample has roughly 63,000 clones; approximately 81% occur once, and the top ten carry around 3.2%. Time point given: pretreatment peripheral blood. The genes are TRBV2 and TRBJ2-7; perhaps TRBD1 as D (5 bases). The sequenced sample was PBMCs, obtained around atezolizumab (anti-PD-L1) treatment. The source is a man between 65 and 85 years old with urothelial cancer. CDR3 protein: CASSEGGPLNYEQYF. CDR3 coding DNA: TGTGCCAGCAGTGAAGGGGGCCCCCTAAACTACGAGCAGTACTTC.